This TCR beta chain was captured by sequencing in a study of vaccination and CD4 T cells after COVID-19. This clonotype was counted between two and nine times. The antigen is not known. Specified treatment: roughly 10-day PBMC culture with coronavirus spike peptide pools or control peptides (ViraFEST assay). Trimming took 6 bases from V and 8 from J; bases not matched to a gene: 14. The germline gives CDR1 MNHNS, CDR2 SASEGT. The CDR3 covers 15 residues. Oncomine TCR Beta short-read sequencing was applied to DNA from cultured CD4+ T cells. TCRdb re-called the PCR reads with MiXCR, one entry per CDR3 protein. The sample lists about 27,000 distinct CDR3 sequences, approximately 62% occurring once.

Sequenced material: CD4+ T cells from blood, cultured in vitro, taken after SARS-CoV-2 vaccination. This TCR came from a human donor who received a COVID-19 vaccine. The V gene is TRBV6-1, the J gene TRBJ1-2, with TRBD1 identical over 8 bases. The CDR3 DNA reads TGTGCCAGCAGGCTCGCCCCAGGACAGGGTGAGGGCTACACCTTC. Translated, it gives CASRLAPGQGEGYTF.